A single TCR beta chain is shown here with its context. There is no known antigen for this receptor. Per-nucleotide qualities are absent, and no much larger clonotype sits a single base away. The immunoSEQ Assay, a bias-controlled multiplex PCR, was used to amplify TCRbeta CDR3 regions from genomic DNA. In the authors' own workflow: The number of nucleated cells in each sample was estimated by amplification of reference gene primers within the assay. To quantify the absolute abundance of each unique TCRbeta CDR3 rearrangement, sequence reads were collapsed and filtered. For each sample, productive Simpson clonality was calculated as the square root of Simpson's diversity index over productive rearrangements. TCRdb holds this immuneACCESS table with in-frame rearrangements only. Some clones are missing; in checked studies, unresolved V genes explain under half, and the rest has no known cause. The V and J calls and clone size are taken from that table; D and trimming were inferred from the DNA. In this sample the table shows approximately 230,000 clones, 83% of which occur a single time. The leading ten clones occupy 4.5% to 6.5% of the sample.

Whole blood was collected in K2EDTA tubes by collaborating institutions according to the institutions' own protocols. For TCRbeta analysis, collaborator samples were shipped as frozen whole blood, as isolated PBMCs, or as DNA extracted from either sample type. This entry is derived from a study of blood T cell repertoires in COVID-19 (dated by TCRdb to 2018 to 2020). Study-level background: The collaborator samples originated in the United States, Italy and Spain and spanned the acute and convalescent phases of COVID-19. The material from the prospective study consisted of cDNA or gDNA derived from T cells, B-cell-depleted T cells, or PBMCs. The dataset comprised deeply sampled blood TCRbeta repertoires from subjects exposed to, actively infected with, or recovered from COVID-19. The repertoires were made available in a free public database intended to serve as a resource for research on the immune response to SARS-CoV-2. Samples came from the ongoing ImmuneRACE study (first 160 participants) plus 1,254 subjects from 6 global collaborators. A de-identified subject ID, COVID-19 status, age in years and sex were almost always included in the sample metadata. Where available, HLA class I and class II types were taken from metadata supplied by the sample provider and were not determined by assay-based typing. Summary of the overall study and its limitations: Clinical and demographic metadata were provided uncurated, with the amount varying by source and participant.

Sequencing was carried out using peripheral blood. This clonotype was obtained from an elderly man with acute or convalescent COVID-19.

The nucleotides are TGCGCCAGCAGCTTGGCCGGAGTAGCGGCGAACACCGGGGAGCTGTTTTTT. Translated, it gives CASSLAGVAANTGELFF. The chain employs TRBV5-1 and TRBJ2-2; a tentative D call is TRBD2 (6 bases match). CDR1 and CDR2, looked up from the germline V gene, are SGHRS and YFSETQ. CDR3 length: 17 amino acids, cysteine to phenylalanine. The only DNA kept is the CDR3, 51 bases in frame from the first base. V and J lose 0 bases and 0 bases, and a span of 12 bases separates them.